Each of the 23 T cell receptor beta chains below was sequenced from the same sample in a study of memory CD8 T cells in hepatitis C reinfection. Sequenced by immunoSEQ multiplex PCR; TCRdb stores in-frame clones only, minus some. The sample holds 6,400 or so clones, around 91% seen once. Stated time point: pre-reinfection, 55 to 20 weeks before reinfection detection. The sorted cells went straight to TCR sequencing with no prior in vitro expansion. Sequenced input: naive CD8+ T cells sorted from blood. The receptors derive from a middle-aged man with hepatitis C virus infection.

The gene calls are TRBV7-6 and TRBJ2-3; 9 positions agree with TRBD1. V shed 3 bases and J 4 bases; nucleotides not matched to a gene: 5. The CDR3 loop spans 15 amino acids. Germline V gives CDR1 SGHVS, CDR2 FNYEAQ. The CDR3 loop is CASSLGQGFPDTQYF. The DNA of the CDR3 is TGTGCCAGCAGCTTGGGACAGGGTTTCCCAGATACGCAGTATTTT.

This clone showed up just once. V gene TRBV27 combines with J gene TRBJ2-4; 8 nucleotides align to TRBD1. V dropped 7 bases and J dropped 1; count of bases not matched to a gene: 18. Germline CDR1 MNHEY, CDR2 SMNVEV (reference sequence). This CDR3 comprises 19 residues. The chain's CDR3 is CASTEKGTGLSGAKNIQYF. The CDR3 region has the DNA TGTGCCAGCACGGAAAAGGGGACAGGTTTATCAGGGGCCAAAAACATTCAGTACTTC.

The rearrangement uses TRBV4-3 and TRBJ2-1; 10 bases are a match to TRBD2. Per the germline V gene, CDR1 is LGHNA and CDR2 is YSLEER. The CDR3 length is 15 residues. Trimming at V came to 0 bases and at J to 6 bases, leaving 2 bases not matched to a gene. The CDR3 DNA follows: TGCGCCAGCAGCCAAGAACTAGCGGGACTCAATGAGCAGTTCTTC. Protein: CASSQELAGLNEQFF.

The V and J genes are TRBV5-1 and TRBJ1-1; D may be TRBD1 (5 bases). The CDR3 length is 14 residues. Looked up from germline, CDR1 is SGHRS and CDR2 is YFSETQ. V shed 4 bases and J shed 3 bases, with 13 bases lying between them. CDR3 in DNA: TGCGCCAGCAGCCCTGCGGGGGAGGACACTGAAGCTTTCTTT. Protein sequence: CASSPAGEDTEAFF.

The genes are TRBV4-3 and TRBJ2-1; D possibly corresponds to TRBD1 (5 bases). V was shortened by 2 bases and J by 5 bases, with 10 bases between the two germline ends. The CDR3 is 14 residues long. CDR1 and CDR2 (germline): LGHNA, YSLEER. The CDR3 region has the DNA TGCGCCAGCAGCCAACTGGACAACCACAATGAGCAGTTCTTC. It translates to CASSQLDNHNEQFF.

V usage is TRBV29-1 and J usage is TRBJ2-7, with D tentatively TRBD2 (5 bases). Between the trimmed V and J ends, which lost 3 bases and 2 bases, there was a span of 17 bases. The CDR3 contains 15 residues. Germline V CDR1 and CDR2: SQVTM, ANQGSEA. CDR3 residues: CSVDLSGRGTYEQYF. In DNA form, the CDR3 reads TGCAGCGTTGACCTGAGTGGACGGGGAACCTACGAGCAGTACTTC.

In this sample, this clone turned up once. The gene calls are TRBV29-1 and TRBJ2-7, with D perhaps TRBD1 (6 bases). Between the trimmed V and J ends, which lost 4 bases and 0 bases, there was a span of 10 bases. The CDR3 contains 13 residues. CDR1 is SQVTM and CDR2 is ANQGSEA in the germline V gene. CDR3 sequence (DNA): TGCAGCGTTGTACAGGGTTTCTCCTACGAGCAGTACTTC. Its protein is CSVVQGFSYEQYF.

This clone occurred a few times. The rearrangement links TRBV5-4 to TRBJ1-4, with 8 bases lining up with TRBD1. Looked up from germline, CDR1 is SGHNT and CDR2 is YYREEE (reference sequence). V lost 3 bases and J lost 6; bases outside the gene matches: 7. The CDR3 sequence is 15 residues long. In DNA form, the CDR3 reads TGTGCCAGCAGCTCCCTTGACAGGGGCGATGAAAAACTGTTTTTT. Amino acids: CASSSLDRGDEKLFF.

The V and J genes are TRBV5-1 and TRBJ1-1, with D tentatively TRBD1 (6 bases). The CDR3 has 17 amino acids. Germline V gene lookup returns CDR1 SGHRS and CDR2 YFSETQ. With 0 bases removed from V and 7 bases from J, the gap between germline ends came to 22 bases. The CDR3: CASSLGAGALSGVEAFF. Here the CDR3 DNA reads TGCGCCAGCAGCTTGGGGGCAGGGGCCCTATCCGGGGTTGAAGCTTTCTTT.

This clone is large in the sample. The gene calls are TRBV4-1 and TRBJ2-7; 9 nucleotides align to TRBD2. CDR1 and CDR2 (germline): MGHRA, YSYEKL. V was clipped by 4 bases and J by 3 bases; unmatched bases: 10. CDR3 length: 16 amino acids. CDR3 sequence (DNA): TGCGCCAGCAGCCCCGGTCAGACTAGCGGAGGCTACGAGCAGTACTTC. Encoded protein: CASSPGQTSGGYEQYF.

The CDR3 coding sequence is TGTGCCAGCAGCACCCGAGCGGCTTCGTACGAGCAGTACTTC. Amino acids: CASSTRAASYEQYF. The chain uses TRBV7-6 and TRBJ2-7, with D possibly being TRBD2 (5 bases). The CDR3 loop spans 14 amino acids. Germline V gene data show CDR1 as SGHVS and CDR2 as FNYEAQ. V lost 5 bases and J lost 4, with 15 bases in between.

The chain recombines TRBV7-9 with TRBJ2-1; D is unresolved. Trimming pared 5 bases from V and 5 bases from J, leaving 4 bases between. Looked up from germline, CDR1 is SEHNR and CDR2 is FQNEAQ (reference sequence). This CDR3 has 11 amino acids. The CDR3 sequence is CASSLNNEQFF. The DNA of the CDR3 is TGTGCCAGCAGCCTAAACAATGAGCAGTTCTTC.

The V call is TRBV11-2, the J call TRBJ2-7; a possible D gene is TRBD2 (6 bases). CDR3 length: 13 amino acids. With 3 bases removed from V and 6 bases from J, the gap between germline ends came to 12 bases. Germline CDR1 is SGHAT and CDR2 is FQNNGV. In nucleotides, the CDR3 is TGTGCCAGCAGCTTCGGCGCGGGAACCGAGCAGTACTTC. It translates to CASSFGAGTEQYF.

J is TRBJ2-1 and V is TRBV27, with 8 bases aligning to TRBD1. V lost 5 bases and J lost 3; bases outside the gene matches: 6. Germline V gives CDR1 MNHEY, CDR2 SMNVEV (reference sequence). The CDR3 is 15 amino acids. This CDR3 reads CASSPTGALYNEQFF. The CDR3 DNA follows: TGTGCCAGCAGTCCGACAGGGGCCCTCTACAATGAGCAGTTCTTC.

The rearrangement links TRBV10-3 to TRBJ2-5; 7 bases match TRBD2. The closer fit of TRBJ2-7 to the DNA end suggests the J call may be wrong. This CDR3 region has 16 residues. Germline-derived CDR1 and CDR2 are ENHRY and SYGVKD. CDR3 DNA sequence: TGTGCCATCAGTGGGGGAGGGTTAGCAAACTTCTACGAGCAGTACTTC. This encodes CAISGGGLANFYEQYF.

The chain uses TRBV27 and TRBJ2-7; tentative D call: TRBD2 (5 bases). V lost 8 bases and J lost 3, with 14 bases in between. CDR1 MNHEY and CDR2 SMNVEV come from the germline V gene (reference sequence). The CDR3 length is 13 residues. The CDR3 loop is CASSHKAGYEQYF. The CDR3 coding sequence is TGTGCCAGCTCCCATAAGGCGGGCTACGAGCAGTACTTC.

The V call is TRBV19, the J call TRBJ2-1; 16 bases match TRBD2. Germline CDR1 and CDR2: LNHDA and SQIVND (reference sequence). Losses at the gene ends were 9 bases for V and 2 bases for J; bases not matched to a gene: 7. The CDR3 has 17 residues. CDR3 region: CASEPGLAGGPYNEQFF. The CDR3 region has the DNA TGTGCCAGCGAACCGGGACTAGCGGGAGGGCCCTACAATGAGCAGTTCTTC.

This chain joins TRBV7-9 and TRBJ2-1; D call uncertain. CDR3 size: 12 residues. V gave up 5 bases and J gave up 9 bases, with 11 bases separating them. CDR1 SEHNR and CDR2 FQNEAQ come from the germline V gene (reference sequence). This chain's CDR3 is CASSASSGEQFF. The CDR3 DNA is TGTGCCAGCAGCGCCAGCTCAGGTGAGCAGTTCTTC.

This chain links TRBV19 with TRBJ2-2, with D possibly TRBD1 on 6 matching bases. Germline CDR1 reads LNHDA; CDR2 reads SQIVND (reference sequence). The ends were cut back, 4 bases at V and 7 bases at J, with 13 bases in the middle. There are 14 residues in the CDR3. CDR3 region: CASSTSGAGGELFF. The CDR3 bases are TGTGCCAGTAGTACCTCAGGGGCCGGCGGGGAGCTGTTTTTT.

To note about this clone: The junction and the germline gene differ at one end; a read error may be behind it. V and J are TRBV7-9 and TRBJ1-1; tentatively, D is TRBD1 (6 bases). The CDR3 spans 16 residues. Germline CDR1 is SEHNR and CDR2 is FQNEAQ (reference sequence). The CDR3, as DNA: TGCGCCAGCAGCCAGGGGTACGACAGTCTGAACACTGAAGCTTTCTTT. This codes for CASSQGYDSLNTEAFF.

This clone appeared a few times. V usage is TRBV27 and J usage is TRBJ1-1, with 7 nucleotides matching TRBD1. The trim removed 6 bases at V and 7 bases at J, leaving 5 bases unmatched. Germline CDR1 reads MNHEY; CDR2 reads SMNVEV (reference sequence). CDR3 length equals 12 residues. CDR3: CASRTGWDEAFF. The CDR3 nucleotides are TGTGCCAGCAGGACAGGGTGGGATGAAGCTTTCTTT.

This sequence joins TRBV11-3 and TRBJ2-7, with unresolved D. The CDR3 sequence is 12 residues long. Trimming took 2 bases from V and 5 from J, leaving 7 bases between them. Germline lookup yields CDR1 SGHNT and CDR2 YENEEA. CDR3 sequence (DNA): TGTGCCAGCAGCTTATCCGTAGACGAGCAGTACTTC. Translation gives CASSLSVDEQYF.

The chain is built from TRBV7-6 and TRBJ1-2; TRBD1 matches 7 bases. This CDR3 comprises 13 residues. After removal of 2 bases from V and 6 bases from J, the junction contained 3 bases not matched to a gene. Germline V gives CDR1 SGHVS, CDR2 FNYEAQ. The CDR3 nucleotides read TGTGCCAGCAGCTTAATAGGGGGCGATGGCTACACCTTC. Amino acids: CASSLIGGDGYTF.